This T cell receptor beta chain was recovered during a study of cytomegalovirus exposure and HLA in healthy donors (dated by TCRdb to about 2017). Notes on the research overall: According to a later analysis, the 120 validation repertoires were produced on the same platform as the roughly 720 repertoires of the first cohort. The study combined high-throughput TCR immunosequencing, statistical association of individual TCRs with disease status, and machine learning to predict cytomegalovirus infection status. A separate validation cohort of about 110 different subjects was used in addition to the roughly 700-subject first cohort. The aim of the study was to test whether cataloging public T cell receptors could identify signatures of past pathogen exposure.

Taken from cysteine to phenylalanine, the CDR3 has 13 residues. Just the 39-base CDR3 DNA is kept, in frame starting at base 1. The germline V gene supplies CDR1 KGHSH and CDR2 LQKENI. The V and J ends are trimmed by 3 bases and 5 bases, leaving 8 bases between them. The donors were included in the validation cohort of some 120 subjects, a group kept apart from the roughly 690-subject first cohort. Results and caveats for the whole study, not just this receptor: In both the original and validation cohorts, the classifier was reported to diagnose cytomegalovirus status with high specificity and sensitivity. Three of the identified cytomegalovirus-associated TCR beta chains were confirmed in vitro to be specific for cytomegalovirus antigens. A later analysis lacked HLA typing for the validation cohort, so it scored co-occurrence in that cohort across all 110 or so repertoires. The authors suggested that the approach could potentially be extended to other disease states and immunological phenotypes. In a later analysis, TCRs clustered in the first cohort were found to also tend to co-occur in the roughly 110 validation repertoires, with 90% to 95% of cluster scores above 0. A total of 150 to 200 TCR beta chains were listed by the study as associated with cytomegalovirus. Across donors, most TCR sequences were observed very rarely, whereas some public TCRs were present in many individuals.

Library preparation used the immunoSEQ multiplex PCR assay. The published analysis was carried out like this. A statistical classification framework was built for diagnosing cytomegalovirus status from the catalog of TCR beta chain sequences. Entries here come from immuneACCESS through TCRdb and include only in-frame sequences with V and J called. Some clones fail to appear in such tables; in the studies checked, an unresolved V gene covers under half of the shortfall, and the cause of the remainder is unknown. V, J and clone size derive from that table, while D and trimming were established from the DNA sequence. This sample gives fewer than 200,000 clones in total; approximately 86% of them show up just once. Roughly 2.6% of the sample is in the top ten clones. This clone was detected only a few times. The antigen this receptor binds is unknown. No qualities accompany the bases; no much larger clone lies one base away.

The material sequenced was PBMCs. The TCR was taken from a man aged 18 to 30 in good health and CMV-seropositive. The chain joins TRBV18 to TRBJ2-1; the D gene is perhaps TRBD2, on 5 matching bases. CDR3 region: CASSPGLNNEQFF. The DNA sequence is given as TGTGCCAGCTCACCCGGACTGAACAATGAGCAGTTCTTC.